The 16 T cell receptor beta chains below were found in one sample sequenced in a study of T cell repertoires in cytomegalovirus infection. TCRdb passed the reads through MiXCR, listing each CDR3 protein once. The data hold about 310,000 distinct CDR3 sequences, with 20% to 25% observed a single time. For these receptors, no antigen is known. Sequences were derived from cultured PBMCs, sampled from culture after CMV antigen stimulation. These TCRs come from a human donor in good health (CMV status not recorded). Some clones in this sample may be carry-over from other donors' samples.

This clonotype was counted between two and nine times. The chain has TRBV20-1 and TRBJ2-2, with D uncertain. The CDR3 is 12 amino acids. V lost 7 bases and J lost 4, with 10 bases in between. Germline-derived CDR1 and CDR2 are DFQATT and SNEGSKA (reference sequence). The CDR3 is CSVSSSTGELFF. CDR3 bases: TGCAGTGTTTCCTCAAGCACCGGGGAGCTGTTTTTT.

Ten or more counts support this clonotype. V usage is TRBV7-2 and J usage is TRBJ1-1, with 10 bases matching TRBD1. This CDR3 is built from 15 residues. Germline V gene lookup returns CDR1 SGHTA and CDR2 FQGNSA. With 2 bases clipped from V and 12 bases from J, the junction kept 12 bases outside the gene matches. The CDR3 spells CASSLLVRQGAETFF. CDR3 DNA: TGTGCCAGCAGCTTATTAGTCCGACAGGGGGCAGAAACTTTCTTT.

The V gene is TRBV11-2, the J gene TRBJ2-7; 9 nucleotides align to TRBD2. The CDR3 sequence is 14 residues long. With 4 bases clipped from V and 3 bases from J, the junction kept 4 bases outside the gene matches. CDR1 is SGHAT and CDR2 is FQNNGV in the germline V gene. CDR3 DNA: TGTGCCAGCAGCTCCCCACTAGCGGGCTACGAGCAGTACGTC. Translating gives CASSSPLAGYEQYV.

This clonotype appeared a few times. The CDR3 DNA is TGCAGCGTTGAGGCAGGGGAGCTTAGCTATGGCTACACCTTC. Protein: CSVEAGELSYGYTF. The rearrangement joins TRBV29-1 to TRBJ1-2; TRBD1 is a possible D gene (6 bases). V was clipped by 3 bases and J by 4 bases, with 15 bases between them. CDR3 size: 14 residues. Germline CDR1 and CDR2: SQVTM and ANQGSEA.

This sequence joins TRBV11-2 and TRBJ2-3; 7 positions match TRBD2. This CDR3 spans 14 amino acids. CDR1 and CDR2 (germline): SGHAT, FQNNGV. V trimming: 0 bases; J trimming: 8 bases; junction bases outside the gene matches: 5. CDR3 nucleotide sequence: TGTGCCAGCAGCTTAGATACAGCGGGAATTACGCAGTATTTT. It is translated as CASSLDTAGITQYF.

This clonotype was seen once. The CDR3 spells CASSPVAGTYEQYV. CDR3 sequence (DNA): TGTGCCAGCAGCCCCGTAGCGGGAACTTACGAGCAGTACGTC. This chain joins TRBV6-2 or TRBV6-3 and TRBJ2-7, with TRBD2 matching 8 bases. The germline gives CDR1 MNHEY, CDR2 SVGEGT. This CDR3 region has 14 residues. V shed 6 bases and J 4 bases; nucleotides not matched to a gene: 8.

This chain links TRBV6-1 with TRBJ2-7, with D perhaps assigned TRBD1 or TRBD2 (5 bases each). The CDR3 is 13 residues long. V was pared by 5 bases and J by 6 bases, with 14 bases between. The germline gives CDR1 MNHNS, CDR2 SASEGT. CDR3 DNA sequence: TGTGCCAGCAGTTTTGGGGGAGTTGGCGAGCAGTACTTC. Protein sequence: CASSFGGVGEQYF.

This clonotype was counted at least ten times. V is TRBV7-2 and J is TRBJ1-5; 7 bases align to TRBD1. The CDR3 covers 14 residues. In germline, CDR1 is SGHTA, CDR2 FQGNSA. With V trimmed by 3 bases and J by 7 bases, 6 bases remained unmatched. The CDR3 sequence: CASSFDRVGQPQHF. The DNA for the CDR3 is TGTGCCAGCAGCTTCGACAGGGTGGGCCAGCCCCAGCATTTT.

This clonotype was seen a few times. V usage is TRBV3-1 and J usage is TRBJ2-1; possible D gene TRBD2, 6 bases. The CDR3 length is 16 residues. In germline, CDR1 is LGHDT, CDR2 YNNKEL (reference sequence). The V gene lost 3 bases and the J gene lost 0 bases, with 12 bases spanning the gap. The CDR3 DNA reads as TGTGCCAGCAGCCACCTTAGCGGCCTCTCCTACAATGAGCAGTTCTTC. Translation: CASSHLSGLSYNEQFF.

This clonotype was counted only a few times. In DNA, the CDR3 is TGTGCCAGCAGCTTCACGGACAGGGAGATGGAGACCCAGTACTTC. This encodes CASSFTDREMETQYF. The genes are TRBV7-8 and TRBJ2-5; 8 positions match TRBD1. This CDR3 is 15 amino acids long. CDR1 is SGHVS and CDR2 is FQNEAQ in the germline V gene. V trimming: 3 bases; J trimming: 5 bases; junction bases outside the gene matches: 8.

The sample holds a few counts of this clonotype. V gene TRBV7-2 combines with J gene TRBJ1-2; no firm D call. From germline, CDR1 is SGHTA and CDR2 FQGNSA. With 4 bases removed from V and 0 bases from J, the gap between germline ends came to 9 bases. The CDR3 has 14 amino acids. CDR3 coding DNA: TGTGCCAGCAGCTATGGGATGGCTAACTATGGCTACACCTTC. Encoded protein: CASSYGMANYGYTF.

This chain connects TRBV4-3 to TRBJ2-1, with D perhaps matching TRBD2 (5 bases). The V gene's germline CDR1 is LGHNA and CDR2 YSLEER. The CDR3 extends over 14 amino acids. Trimming removed 5 bases from V and 8 bases from J, with 16 bases in between. CDR3 amino acids: CASSSGLTIYEQFF. DNA for the CDR3: TGCGCCAGCAGCTCCGGACTGACGATTTATGAGCAGTTCTTC.

In its sample, this clonotype was seen many times. The chain carries TRBV11-2 and TRBJ2-5; maybe TRBD1 (5 bases). This CDR3 is built from 14 residues. Germline values: CDR1 SGHAT, CDR2 FQNNGV. V lost 5 bases and J 2 bases, leaving 12 bases between the germline ends. CDR3 in DNA: TGTGCCAGCAGCCCTCCAGGGATACAAGAGACCCAGTACTTC. It translates to CASSPPGIQETQYF.

CDR3 sequence (DNA): TGCGCCAGCAGCCACTACCCATCAGGGCAGGGGGACACTGAAGCTTTCTTT. It translates to CASSHYPSGQGDTEAFF. The chain has TRBV5-1 and TRBJ1-1, with 7 bases lining up with TRBD1. The ends lost 4 bases at V and 3 bases at J; junction bases unmatched: 15. CDR1 and CDR2 (germline): SGHRS, YFSETQ. The CDR3 consists of 17 residues.

A few counts support this clonotype. J is TRBJ1-1 and V is TRBV12-3 or TRBV12-4; a weak D match, TRBD1 (6 bases). The CDR3 runs to 14 residues. V lost 3 bases and J lost 5, with 13 bases in between. The CDR3 DNA reads as TGTGCCAGCAGTTTCATAGGGGGGCTGACTGAAGCTTTCTTT. Translating it yields CASSFIGGLTEAFF.

The chain carries TRBV13 and TRBJ2-1; TRBD2 matches at 8 bases. CDR3 size: 15 residues. The junction had 5 bases not matched to a gene; V was cut back by 3 bases and J by 4 bases. CDR1 and CDR2 from the germline V gene are PRHDT and FYEKMQ (reference sequence). This CDR3 is CASSFVREGYNEQFF. For the CDR3, the DNA is TGTGCCAGCAGCTTTGTCCGGGAGGGGTACAATGAGCAGTTCTTC. The full variable domain, with the rest looked up from reference TRBV13 and TRBJ2-1, is AAGVIQSPRHLIKEKRETATLKCYPIPRHDTVYWYQQGPGQDPQFLISFYEKMQSDKGSIPDRFSAQQFSDYHSELNMSSLELGDSALYFCASSFVREGYNEQFFGPGTRLTVL.